The 32 T cell receptor beta chains given below trace back to one sample, sequenced in a study of cytomegalovirus exposure and HLA in healthy donors (dated by TCRdb to 2016 to 2017). Library preparation used the immunoSEQ multiplex PCR assay. For the multiplex PCR, a mixture combining 60 forward primers for TCR Vbeta segments and 13 reverse primers for TCR Jbeta segments was used. TCRdb carries this immuneACCESS record with in-frame sequences only. Its versions omit some clonotypes, under half of them owing to an unresolved V gene in the studies checked, with the rest unexplained. The sample data list approximately 150,000 clones, and around 80% of these were observed just once. In total, the top ten clones hold about 1.4% of the sample. Sequences were obtained from PBMCs. Every receptor here comes from a woman under 40 in good health and CMV-seropositive.

The chain combines TRBV4-3 with TRBJ2-1; 7 bases match TRBD2. Germline CDR1 is LGHNA and CDR2 is YSLEER. The CDR3 runs 15 residues. The V gene end was trimmed by 4 bases and the J gene end by 3 bases; junction bases not matched to a gene: 6. CDR3 sequence (DNA): TGCGCCAGCAGCCCGTCGGGACTACTCTACAATGAGCAGTTCTTC. It translates to CASSPSGLLYNEQFF.

The genes are TRBV9 and TRBJ2-7, with 7 nucleotides matching TRBD1. This CDR3 comprises 13 residues. V was pared by 5 bases and J by 7 bases, with 9 bases of the junction left unmatched. Germline values: CDR1 SGDLS, CDR2 YYNGEE. CDR3 sequence reads: CASRGEGAKEQYF. The DNA of the CDR3 is TGTGCCAGCAGAGGAGAGGGGGCGAAAGAGCAGTACTTC.

The chain combines TRBV7-7 with TRBJ2-7, with D perhaps TRBD2 (6 bases). Germline CDR1 SSHAT, CDR2 FNYEAQ (reference sequence). This CDR3 spans 13 amino acids. With 4 bases removed from V and 6 bases from J, the gap between germline ends came to 13 bases. The CDR3 spells CASSSGGIGEQYF. DNA for the CDR3: TGTGCCAGCAGCTCCGGAGGGATTGGCGAGCAGTACTTC. Based on the CDR3 plus reference TRBV7-7 and TRBJ2-7, the full variable domain is GAGVSQSPRYKVTKRGQDVTLRCDPISSHATLYWYQQALGQGPEFLTYFNYEAQPDKSGLPSDRFSAERPEGSISTLTIQRTEQRDSAMYRCASSSGGIGEQYFGPGTRLTVT.

J is TRBJ1-3 and V is TRBV5-1; weak D call: TRBD1 (6 bases). The CDR3 contains 19 residues. Germline loops: CDR1 SGHRS, CDR2 YFSETQ. V was clipped by 2 bases and J by 3 bases, with 24 bases between them. In DNA, the CDR3 is TGCGCCAGCAGCTTCGCCGGACCCCACAGGGAAGGGGGTGGAAACACCATATATTTT. It specifies CASSFAGPHREGGGNTIYF.

This chain connects TRBV7-8 to TRBJ2-2; D gene unclear. Germline CDR1 and CDR2: SGHVS and FQNEAQ. The germline V and J ends were trimmed by 3 bases and 5 bases, with 10 bases remaining between them. CDR3 length: 14 residues. This CDR3 reads CASSLAAQTGELFF. The CDR3 nucleotides are TGTGCCAGCAGCTTGGCTGCCCAAACCGGGGAGCTGTTTTTT.

The chain couples TRBV28 to TRBJ2-7, with TRBD2 matching 8 bases. V lost 2 bases, J lost 6 bases, and 9 bases stayed unmatched. Germline CDR1 reads MDHEN; CDR2 reads SYDVKM. The CDR3 covers 15 residues. CDR3 coding DNA: TGTGCCAGCAGTTTAGATGTGACTAGCGCAGGCGAGCAGTACTTC. Translation gives CASSLDVTSAGEQYF. The full variable domain, rest sourced from reference TRBV28 and TRBJ2-7, is DVKVTQSSRYLVKRTGEKVFLECVQDMDHENMFWYRQDPGLGLRLIYFSYDVKMKEKGDIPEGYSVSREKKERFSLILESASTNQTSMYLCASSLDVTSAGEQYFGPGTRLTVT.

A single count supports this clone. This sequence joins TRBV7-6 and TRBJ2-7; D unresolved. Germline CDR1 and CDR2: SGHVS and FNYEAQ. The CDR3 is made up of 16 amino acids. V was shortened by 1 base and J by 6 bases, with 19 bases between the two germline ends. CDR3 residues: CASSLVGTAKVFEQYF. The CDR3 nucleotides are TGTGCCAGCAGCTTAGTTGGCACAGCTAAGGTCTTCGAGCAGTACTTC.

V and J are TRBV5-1 and TRBJ1-3; tentative D call: TRBD1 (6 bases). This CDR3 is 16 amino acids long. Germline V gene sequence: CDR1 SGHRS, CDR2 YFSETQ. V was pared by 0 bases and J by 0 bases, with 10 bases between. The CDR3 loop reads CASSLEGHSSGNTIYF. In nucleotides, the CDR3 is TGCGCCAGCAGCTTGGAGGGACACAGCTCTGGAAACACCATATATTTT.

The V gene is TRBV4-2, the J gene TRBJ2-2; D may be TRBD2 (6 bases). With 3 bases removed from V and 0 bases from J, the gap between germline ends came to 14 bases. CDR3 length: 17 amino acids. The germline V gene has CDR1 LGHNA and CDR2 YNFKEQ. For the CDR3, the DNA is TGTGCCAGCAGCCAGGACTCGGGCGGGGCGAACACCGGGGAGCTGTTTTTT. Its protein product is CASSQDSGGANTGELFF.

This rearrangement joins TRBV14 to TRBJ1-2, with 10 bases identical to TRBD1. V gave up 4 bases and J gave up 8 bases; unmatched junction bases: 1. Germline CDR1 is SGHDN and CDR2 is FVKESK. The CDR3 is 12 amino acids. The CDR3 loop is CASSPGQGGYTF. CDR3 sequence (DNA): TGTGCCAGCAGCCCGGGACAGGGGGGCTACACCTTC.

The chain has TRBV27 and TRBJ2-1; no firm D call. CDR3 length: 12 residues. CDR1 and CDR2 from the germline V gene are MNHEY and SMNVEV (reference sequence). Trimming shortened V by 3 bases and J by 9 bases, and 9 bases separated the two germline ends. The CDR3 DNA reads as TGTGCCAGCAGTTTCCGCGTCGGTGAGCAGTTCTTC. Translated: CASSFRVGEQFF.

J is TRBJ1-5 and V is TRBV30, with D uncertain. The germline CDR1 and CDR2 sequences are GTSNPN and SVGIG (reference sequence). CDR3 length equals 14 residues. The V end lost 2 bases, the J end lost 1 base, and 9 bases lay between the germline ends. This CDR3 is CAWSSGLSNQPQHF. DNA for the CDR3: TGTGCCTGGAGTAGCGGCCTCAGCAATCAGCCCCAGCATTTT.

This chain links TRBV7-9 with TRBJ2-2; D might be TRBD2 (5 bases). From germline, CDR1 is SEHNR and CDR2 FQNEAQ (reference sequence). The CDR3 extends over 18 amino acids. V lost 1 base, J lost 4 bases, and 19 bases lay in between. CDR3 residues: CASSLEFREQRGTGELFF. The CDR3 bases are TGTGCCAGCAGCTTAGAATTTAGGGAGCAGAGAGGCACCGGGGAGCTGTTTTTT.

The J gene is TRBJ2-1, the V gene TRBV5-1; 10 bases are a match to TRBD2. The CDR3 has 16 amino acids. V lost 4 bases to trimming and J lost 5 bases; unmatched junction nucleotides: 9. CDR1 and CDR2 (germline): SGHRS, YFSETQ. The CDR3 DNA sequence: TGCGCCAGCAGCGTAAGTAGGACTAGCGGAAACAATGAGCAGTTCTTC. Its translation: CASSVSRTSGNNEQFF.

This clone was seen a handful of times. The chain is built from TRBV18 and TRBJ2-1; 7 bases match TRBD2. The V segment lost 3 bases and the J segment 2 bases; nucleotides outside the gene matches: 7. The CDR3 length is 16 residues. Germline CDR1 reads KGHSH; CDR2 reads LQKENI. This CDR3 reads CASSPSSSGPYNEQFF. DNA for the CDR3: TGTGCCAGCTCACCCTCATCTAGCGGACCCTACAATGAGCAGTTCTTC.

The chain recombines TRBV7-9 with TRBJ1-2; 9 nucleotides align to TRBD1. With V trimmed by 1 base and J by 4 bases, 1 base remained unmatched. This CDR3 is 14 amino acids long. Germline values: CDR1 SEHNR, CDR2 FQNEAQ (reference sequence). This CDR3 reads CASSLEGQGYGYTF. CDR3 coding DNA: TGTGCCAGCAGCTTAGAGGGACAGGGCTATGGCTACACCTTC.

The rearrangement joins TRBV28 to TRBJ1-5, with no clear D. Trimming removed 5 bases from V and 2 bases from J, with 16 bases in between. From germline, CDR1 is MDHEN and CDR2 SYDVKM. The CDR3 is 16 residues long. CDR3 loop: CASSLRSLGGNQPQHF. The DNA for the CDR3 is TGTGCCAGCAGTCTACGGTCGCTCGGGGGCAATCAGCCCCAGCATTTT.

The CDR3 DNA follows: TGTGCCAGCAGCGTAGATGGAGGAGGAAACACCATATATTTT. Encoded protein: CASSVDGGGNTIYF. The chain carries TRBV9 and TRBJ1-3; D is uncertain. CDR1 SGDLS and CDR2 YYNGEE come from the germline V gene. The V and J ends lost 0 bases and 4 bases respectively, with 8 bases between them. CDR3 length: 14 residues.

This chain connects TRBV4-3 to TRBJ2-4; 8 bases fit TRBD2. This CDR3 spans 16 amino acids. V lost 1 base to trimming and J lost 6 bases; unmatched junction nucleotides: 8. CDR1 LGHNA and CDR2 YSLEER come from the germline V gene. Written as DNA, the CDR3 is TGCGCCAGCAGCCAAGGCCGGGGGGGAGCGCTAAACATTCAGTACTTC. Translation gives CASSQGRGGALNIQYF.

The table lists this clone with a few counts. The CDR3 DNA follows: TGTGCCAGCACCTACGCTTGGAGTGTTGGGAACACTGAAGCTTTCTTT. This codes for CASTYAWSVGNTEAFF. V gene TRBV28 combines with J gene TRBJ1-1; the D is unclear. The germline gives CDR1 MDHEN, CDR2 SYDVKM. Trimming removed 7 bases at V and 1 base at J, with 19 bases between. This CDR3 has 16 amino acids.

The CDR3 DNA reads as TGTGCCAGCAGCCCCGGGACTCAAACGCAGTATTTT. Its translation is CASSPGTQTQYF. V and J are TRBV28 and TRBJ2-3, with D perhaps matching TRBD2 (6 bases). Germline V gene sequence: CDR1 MDHEN, CDR2 SYDVKM. The CDR3 runs 12 residues. V gave up 6 bases and J gave up 9 bases, with 13 bases separating them.

This clone appeared once. The J gene is TRBJ2-1, the V gene TRBV28; TRBD1 matches 8 bases. In germline, CDR1 is MDHEN, CDR2 SYDVKM. This CDR3 has 14 residues. Trimming at V came to 5 bases and at J to 3 bases, leaving 3 bases not matched to a gene. DNA for the CDR3: TGTGCCAGCAGTCGCAGGGGGCTCTACAATGAGCAGTTCTTC. It encodes CASSRRGLYNEQFF.

The rearrangement uses TRBV5-1 and TRBJ2-1, with a tentative D call TRBD1 (6 bases). The CDR3 consists of 16 residues. Germline V gene lookup returns CDR1 SGHRS and CDR2 YFSETQ. The ends were cut back, 1 base at V and 0 bases at J, with 11 bases in the middle. This CDR3 is CASSLSGVNSYNEQFF. CDR3 coding DNA: TGCGCCAGCAGCTTGTCAGGGGTCAACTCCTACAATGAGCAGTTCTTC.

The rearrangement joins TRBV27 to TRBJ2-1, with D hard to call. Germline V gene data show CDR1 as MNHEY and CDR2 as SMNVEV (reference sequence). The CDR3 spans 15 residues. Trimming pared 3 bases from V and 3 bases from J, leaving 12 bases between. The CDR3 region is CASSLLRTGYNEQFF. For the CDR3, the DNA is TGTGCCAGCAGTTTGTTGAGAACCGGCTACAATGAGCAGTTCTTC.

J is TRBJ2-7 and V is TRBV10-3; D possibly corresponds to TRBD2 (5 bases). Germline lookup yields CDR1 ENHRY and CDR2 SYGVKD. The CDR3 totals 13 residues. Trimming took 3 bases from V and 3 from J, leaving 9 bases between them. CDR3 DNA: TGTGCCATCAGTGACCGACGGGACTACGAGCAGTACTTC. Residues: CAISDRRDYEQYF.

This chain uses TRBV27 with TRBJ2-7; 11 bases are a match to TRBD2. Germline V gene sequence: CDR1 MNHEY, CDR2 SMNVEV (reference sequence). Trimming took 8 bases from V and 0 from J; bases not matched to a gene: 6. The CDR3 sequence is 15 residues long. The CDR3 here is CASGLAGLLSYEQYF. The CDR3 nucleotides read TGTGCCAGCGGACTAGCGGGTCTCCTCTCCTACGAGCAGTACTTC.

The V gene is TRBV9, the J gene TRBJ2-3; 7 bases are shared with TRBD2. The CDR3 runs to 15 residues. Germline trimming cut 6 bases from V and 1 base from J; bases unmatched to any gene: 8. CDR1 is SGDLS, CDR2 YYNGEE, per germline. The CDR3 sequence is CASNAAGPRTDTQYF. In DNA, the CDR3 is TGTGCCAGCAACGCAGCGGGACCCCGCACAGATACGCAGTATTTT.

J is TRBJ2-7 and V is TRBV7-3; TRBD1 might be the D (6 bases). CDR3 length: 14 residues. Between the trimmed V and J ends, which lost 4 bases and 2 bases, there was a span of 12 bases. CDR1 and CDR2 from the germline V gene are SGHTA and FQGTGA. The CDR3 sequence is CASSSGPGAYEQYF. DNA for the CDR3: TGTGCCAGCAGCTCCGGGCCAGGGGCCTACGAGCAGTACTTC.

In nucleotides, the CDR3 is TGTGCCAGCAGTGGGACATGGAGGAACACTGAAGCTTTCTTT. It translates to CASSGTWRNTEAFF. The rearrangement links TRBV6-6 to TRBJ1-1, with D possibly TRBD1 on 6 matching bases. The CDR3 covers 14 residues. From germline, CDR1 is MNHNY and CDR2 SVGAGI (reference sequence). V lost 5 bases and J 1 base, leaving 11 bases between the germline ends.

The chain joins TRBV7-2 to TRBJ2-7, with 9 bases identical to TRBD1. Per germline, CDR1 SGHTA and CDR2 FQGNSA. CDR3 length: 14 residues. The ends lost 3 bases at V and 7 bases at J; junction bases unmatched: 7. The CDR3 reads CASSFGTGSGEQYF. The CDR3 nucleotides are TGTGCCAGCAGCTTCGGGACAGGGTCGGGGGAGCAGTACTTC.

The chain recombines TRBV5-4 with TRBJ2-1; 9 bases map to TRBD1. The CDR3 is 14 residues long. The J segment lost 9 bases and the V segment lost 5 bases, leaving 9 bases of the junction unmatched. The germline V gene encodes CDR1 SGHNT and CDR2 YYREEE (reference sequence). The CDR3 DNA is TGTGCCAGCAGAAGGGACAGGGAAAGGGGTGAGCAGTTCTTC. Protein: CASRRDRERGEQFF.

The CDR3 region has the DNA TGTGCCAGCAGCTCTTATTGGGTAGGGGATATCGAGAATGAGCAGTTCTTC. This sequence encodes CASSSYWVGDIENEQFF. The chain carries TRBV11-3 and TRBJ2-1, with a possible D match to TRBD1 (5 bases). V lost 4 bases, J lost 7 bases, and 23 bases lay in between. Germline CDR1 and CDR2: SGHNT and YENEEA. This CDR3 is 17 amino acids long. The full variable domain, its missing parts supplied by reference TRBV11-3 and TRBJ2-1, is EAGVVQSPRYKIIEKKQPVAFWCNPISGHNTLYWYLQNLGQGPELLIRYENEEAVDDSQLPKDRFSAERLKGVDSTLKIQPAELGDSAVYLCASSSYWVGDIENEQFFGPGTRLTVL.